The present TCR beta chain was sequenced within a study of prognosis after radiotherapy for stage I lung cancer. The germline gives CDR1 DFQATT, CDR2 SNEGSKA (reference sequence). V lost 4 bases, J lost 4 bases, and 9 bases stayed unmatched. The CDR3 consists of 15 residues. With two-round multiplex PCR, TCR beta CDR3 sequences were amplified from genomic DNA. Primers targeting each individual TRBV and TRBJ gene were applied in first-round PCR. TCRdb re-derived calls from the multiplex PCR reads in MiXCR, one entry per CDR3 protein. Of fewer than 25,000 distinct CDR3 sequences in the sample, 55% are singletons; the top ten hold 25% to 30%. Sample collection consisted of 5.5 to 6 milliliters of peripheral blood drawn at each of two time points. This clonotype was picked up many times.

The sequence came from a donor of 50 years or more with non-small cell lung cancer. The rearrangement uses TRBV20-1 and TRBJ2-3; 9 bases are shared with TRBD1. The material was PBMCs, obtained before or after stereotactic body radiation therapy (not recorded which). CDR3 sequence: CSATNRDRVSDTQYF. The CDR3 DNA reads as TGCAGTGCTACTAACCGGGACAGGGTCTCAGATACGCAGTATTTT.